This TCR beta chain was identified during a study of CD8+CD57+ T cells in acquired aplastic anemia. Background on the study: Sorted CD4+ and CD8+ cells yielded around 3.2 ug of DNA on average. In CD4+ cells, healthy donors produced an average of around 10 million reads.

About this clonotype itself: Its antigen is currently unknown.

Notes on the study in general: Any difference that existed in CD8+ Simpson's diversity between patients and controls was not significant.

V was pared by 9 bases and J by 11 bases, with 17 bases between. This CDR3 has 12 residues. From germline, CDR1 is LNHDA and CDR2 SQIVND (reference sequence). It was genomic DNA that served as the template for profiling TCR beta VDJ and CDR3. TCRdb redid the calling of the reads with MiXCR, one entry per CDR3 protein. The table shows about 200,000 distinct CDR3 sequences, with about a third occurring only once. Sequencing input: sorted CD4+, CD8+, or CD8+CD57+ T cells (not recorded which) from PBMCs. This TCR came from a human donor in good health, serving as a control. The chain combines TRBV19 with TRBJ1-5; D not resolved. The CDR3, as DNA: TGTGCCAGGAAAGGTCCCGCAACAGCCCAGCATTTT. It translates to CARKGPATAQHF.